This T cell receptor (beta chain) comes out of a study of cytomegalovirus exposure and HLA in healthy donors. Findings and caveats of the study: Presence/absence results assume similar sequencing depth per donor, which may not hold. Previously analyzed data showed that most TCR beta V segments were productive at a frequency of about 90% or about 30%. The authors later linked a missense DCLRE1C variant to TCR beta V- and J-gene trimming.

In nominal health when sampled, donors likely had unrecorded immune exposures nonetheless. The primer mix had 60 Vbeta and 13 Jbeta primers. Sequencing used immunoSEQ multiplex PCR; TCRdb keeps in-frame clones, though not all of them. The data contain fewer than 200,000 clones, 81% of them singletons. About this clone: Its antigen is still unknown.

Source material: PBMCs. The TCR originated in a young woman in good health and CMV-seropositive.

The CDR3 sequence is CASRKGPNQPQHF. CDR3 nucleotides: TGTGCCAGTAGGAAGGGGCCCAATCAGCCCCAGCATTTT. The chain links TRBV19 to TRBJ1-5, with TRBD1 as a possible D gene (5 bases). This CDR3 contains 13 residues. Germline V gives CDR1 LNHDA, CDR2 SQIVND (reference sequence). V was trimmed by 6 bases and J by 3 bases, leaving 9 bases between them.